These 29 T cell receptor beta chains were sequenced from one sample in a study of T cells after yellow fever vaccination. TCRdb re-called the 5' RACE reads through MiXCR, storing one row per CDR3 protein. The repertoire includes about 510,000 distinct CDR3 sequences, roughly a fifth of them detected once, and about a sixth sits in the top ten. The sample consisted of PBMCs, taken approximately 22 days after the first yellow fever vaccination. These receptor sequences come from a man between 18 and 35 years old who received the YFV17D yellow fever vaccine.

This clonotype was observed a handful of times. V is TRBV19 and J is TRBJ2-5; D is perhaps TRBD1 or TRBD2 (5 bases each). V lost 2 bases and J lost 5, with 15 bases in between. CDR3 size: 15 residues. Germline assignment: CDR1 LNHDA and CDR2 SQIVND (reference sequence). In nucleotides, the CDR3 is TGTGCCAGTAGTATACCATCGGGGCTCCCTGAGACCCAGTACTTC. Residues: CASSIPSGLPETQYF.

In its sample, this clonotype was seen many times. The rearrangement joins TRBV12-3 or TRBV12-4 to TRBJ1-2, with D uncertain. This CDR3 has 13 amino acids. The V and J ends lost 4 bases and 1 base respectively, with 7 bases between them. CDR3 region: CASSSGINYGYTF. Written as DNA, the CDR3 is TGTGCCAGCAGTTCCGGGATTAACTATGGCTACACCTTC.

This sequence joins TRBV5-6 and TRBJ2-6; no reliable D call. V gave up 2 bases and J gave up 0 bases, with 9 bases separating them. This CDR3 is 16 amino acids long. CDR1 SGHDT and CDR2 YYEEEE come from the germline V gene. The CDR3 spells CASSLGVSSGANVLTF. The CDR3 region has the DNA TGTGCCAGCAGCTTAGGAGTGAGCTCTGGGGCCAACGTCCTGACTTTC.

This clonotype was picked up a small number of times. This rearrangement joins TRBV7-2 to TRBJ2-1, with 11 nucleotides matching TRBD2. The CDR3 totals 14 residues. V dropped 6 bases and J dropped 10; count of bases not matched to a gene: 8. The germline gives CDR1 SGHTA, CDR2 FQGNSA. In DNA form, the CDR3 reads TGTGCCAGCAGAGATAGCGGGGGGGCACGGGAGCAGTTCTTC. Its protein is CASRDSGGAREQFF.

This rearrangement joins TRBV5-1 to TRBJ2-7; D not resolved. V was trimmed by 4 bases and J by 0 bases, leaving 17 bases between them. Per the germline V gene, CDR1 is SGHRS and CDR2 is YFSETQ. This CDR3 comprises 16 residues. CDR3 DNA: TGCGCCAGCAGCCCGGACGGATCCTGGAGCTCCTACGAGCAGTACGTC. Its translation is CASSPDGSWSSYEQYV.

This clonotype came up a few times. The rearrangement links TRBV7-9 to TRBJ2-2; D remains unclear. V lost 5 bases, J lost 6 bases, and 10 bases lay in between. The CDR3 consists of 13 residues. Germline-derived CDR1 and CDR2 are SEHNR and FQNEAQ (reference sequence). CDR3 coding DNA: TGTGCCAGCAGCCTAAGGGCGTCCGGGGAGCTGTTTTTT. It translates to CASSLRASGELFF.

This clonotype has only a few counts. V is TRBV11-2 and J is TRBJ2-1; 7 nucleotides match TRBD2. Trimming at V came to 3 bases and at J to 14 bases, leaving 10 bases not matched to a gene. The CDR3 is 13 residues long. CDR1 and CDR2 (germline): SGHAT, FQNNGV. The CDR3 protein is CASSLGGVPLEFF. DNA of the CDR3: TGTGCCAGCAGCTTGGGGGGGGTCCCATTGGAGTTCTTC.

CDR3 protein: CSVDGTGVNTGELFF. As DNA, the CDR3 is TGCAGCGTTGACGGGACAGGGGTCAACACCGGGGAGCTGTTTTTT. The chain couples TRBV29-1 to TRBJ2-2, with TRBD1 matching over 10 bases. CDR1 is SQVTM, CDR2 ANQGSEA, per germline. The CDR3 loop spans 15 amino acids. Trimming at V came to 3 bases and at J to 2 bases, leaving 3 bases not matched to a gene.

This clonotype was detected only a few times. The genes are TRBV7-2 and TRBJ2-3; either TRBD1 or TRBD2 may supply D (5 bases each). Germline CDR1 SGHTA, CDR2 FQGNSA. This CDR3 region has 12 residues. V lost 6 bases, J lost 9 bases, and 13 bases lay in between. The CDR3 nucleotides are TGTGCCAGCAGGCCAGGGACGGCCACGCAGTATTTT. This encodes CASRPGTATQYF.

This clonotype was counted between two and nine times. The CDR3 here is CASSYKRTSYEQYF. CDR3 DNA sequence: TGTGCCAGCAGCTACAAGCGGACGAGCTACGAGCAGTACTTC. This sequence joins TRBV21-1 and TRBJ2-7. TRBV21-1 is deemed a pseudogene. The CDR3 is 14 residues long.

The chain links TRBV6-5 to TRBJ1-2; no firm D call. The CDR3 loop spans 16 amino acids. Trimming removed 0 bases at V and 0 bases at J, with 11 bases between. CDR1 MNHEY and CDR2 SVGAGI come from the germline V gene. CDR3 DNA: TGTGCCAGCAGTTACTCGACTGCTACTTCTAACTATGGCTACACCTTC. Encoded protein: CASSYSTATSNYGYTF.

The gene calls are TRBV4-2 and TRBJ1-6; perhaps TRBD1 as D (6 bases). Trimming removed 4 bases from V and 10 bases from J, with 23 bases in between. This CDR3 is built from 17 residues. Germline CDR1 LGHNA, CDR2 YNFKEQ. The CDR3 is CASSPGIGGRLVSPLHF. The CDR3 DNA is TGTGCCAGCAGCCCCGGGATCGGGGGGCGTCTTGTCTCACCCCTCCACTTT.

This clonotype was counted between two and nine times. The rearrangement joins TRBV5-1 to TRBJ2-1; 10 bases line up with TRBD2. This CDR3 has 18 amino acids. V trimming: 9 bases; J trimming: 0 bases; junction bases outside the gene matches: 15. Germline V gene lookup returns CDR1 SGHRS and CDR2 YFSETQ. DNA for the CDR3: TGCGCCACCAAAATACAACTAGCGGGGTGGAGCTCCTACAATGAGCAGTTCTTC. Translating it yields CATKIQLAGWSSYNEQFF.

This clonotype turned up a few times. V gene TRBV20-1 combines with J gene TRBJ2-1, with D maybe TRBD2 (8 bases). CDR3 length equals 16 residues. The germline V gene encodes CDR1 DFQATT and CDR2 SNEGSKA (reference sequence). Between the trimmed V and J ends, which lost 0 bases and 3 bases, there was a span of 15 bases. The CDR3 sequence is CSARDREGAGYNEQFF. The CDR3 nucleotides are TGCAGTGCTAGAGATCGGGAGGGGGCCGGCTACAATGAGCAGTTCTTC.

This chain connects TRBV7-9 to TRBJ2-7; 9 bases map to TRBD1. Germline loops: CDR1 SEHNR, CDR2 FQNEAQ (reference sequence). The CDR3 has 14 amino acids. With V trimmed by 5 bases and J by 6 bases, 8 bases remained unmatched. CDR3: CASSARDRDIEQYV. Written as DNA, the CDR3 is TGTGCCAGCAGCGCACGGGACAGGGATATCGAGCAGTACGTC.

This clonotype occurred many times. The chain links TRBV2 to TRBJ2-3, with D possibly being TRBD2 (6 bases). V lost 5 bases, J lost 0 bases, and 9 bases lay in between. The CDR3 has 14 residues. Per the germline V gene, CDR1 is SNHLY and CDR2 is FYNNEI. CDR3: CASSTGTSTDTQYF. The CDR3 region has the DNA TGTGCCAGCAGTACCGGGACTAGCACAGATACGCAGTATTTT. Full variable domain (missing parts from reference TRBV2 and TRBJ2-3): EPEVTQTPSHQVTQMGQEVILRCVPISNHLYFYWYRQILGQKVEFLVSFYNNEISEKSEIFDDQFSVERPDGSNFTLKIRSTKLEDSAMYFCASSTGTSTDTQYFGPGTRLTVL.

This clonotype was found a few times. This chain's CDR3 is CASRGAFGGDRNDNEQFF. In nucleotides, the CDR3 is TGTGCCAGCAGGGGTGCTTTTGGGGGGGACCGCAACGACAATGAGCAGTTCTTC. The J gene is TRBJ2-1, the V gene TRBV6-1; 7 bases agree with TRBD2. The CDR3 consists of 18 residues. The trim removed 6 bases at V and 5 bases at J, leaving 19 bases unmatched. Germline loops: CDR1 MNHNS, CDR2 SASEGT.

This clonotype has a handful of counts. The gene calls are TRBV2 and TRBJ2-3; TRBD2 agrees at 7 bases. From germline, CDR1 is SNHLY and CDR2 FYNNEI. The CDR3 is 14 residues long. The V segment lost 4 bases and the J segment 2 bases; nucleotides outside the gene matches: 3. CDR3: CASSATSDTDTQYF. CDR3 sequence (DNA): TGTGCCAGCAGTGCCACTAGCGACACAGATACGCAGTATTTT.

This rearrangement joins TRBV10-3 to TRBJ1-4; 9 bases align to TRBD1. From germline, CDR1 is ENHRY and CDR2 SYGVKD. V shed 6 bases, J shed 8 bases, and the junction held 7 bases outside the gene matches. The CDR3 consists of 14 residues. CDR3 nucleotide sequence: TGTGCCATCAGCGGACAGGGGATTAGCGAAAAACTGTTTTTT. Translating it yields CAISGQGISEKLFF.

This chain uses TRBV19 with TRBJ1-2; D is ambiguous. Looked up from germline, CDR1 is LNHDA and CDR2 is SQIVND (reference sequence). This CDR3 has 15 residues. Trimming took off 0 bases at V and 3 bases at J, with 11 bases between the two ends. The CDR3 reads CASSIDHAKDYGYTF. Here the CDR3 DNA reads TGTGCCAGTAGTATAGATCATGCGAAGGACTATGGCTACACCTTC.

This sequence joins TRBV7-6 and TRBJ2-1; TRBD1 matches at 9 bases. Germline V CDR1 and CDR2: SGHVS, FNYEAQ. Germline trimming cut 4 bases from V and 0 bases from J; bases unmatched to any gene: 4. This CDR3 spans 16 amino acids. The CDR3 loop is CASSSTGGLSYNEQFF. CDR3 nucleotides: TGTGCCAGCAGCTCGACAGGGGGGCTCTCCTACAATGAGCAGTTCTTC.

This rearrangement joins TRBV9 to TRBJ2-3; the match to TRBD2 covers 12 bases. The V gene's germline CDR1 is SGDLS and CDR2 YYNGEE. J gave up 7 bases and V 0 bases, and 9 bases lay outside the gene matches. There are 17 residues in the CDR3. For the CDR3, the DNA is TGTGCCAGCAGCGTAGCTTCTAGCGGGGGGGCCCGGCATACGCAGTATTTT. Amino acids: CASSVASSGGARHTQYF.

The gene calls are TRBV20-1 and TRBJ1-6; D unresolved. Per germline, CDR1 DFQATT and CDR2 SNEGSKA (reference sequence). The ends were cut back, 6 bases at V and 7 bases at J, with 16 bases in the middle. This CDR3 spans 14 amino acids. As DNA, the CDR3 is TGCAGTGCAACACCGGGAGCGGTAAATTCACCCCTCCACTTT. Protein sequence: CSATPGAVNSPLHF.

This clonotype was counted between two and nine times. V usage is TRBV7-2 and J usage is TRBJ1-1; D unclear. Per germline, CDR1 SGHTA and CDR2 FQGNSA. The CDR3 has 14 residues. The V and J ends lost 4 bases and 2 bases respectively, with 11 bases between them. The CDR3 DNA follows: TGTGCCAGCAGCTGGAGGGCTCTTAACACTGAAGCTTTCTTT. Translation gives CASSWRALNTEAFF.

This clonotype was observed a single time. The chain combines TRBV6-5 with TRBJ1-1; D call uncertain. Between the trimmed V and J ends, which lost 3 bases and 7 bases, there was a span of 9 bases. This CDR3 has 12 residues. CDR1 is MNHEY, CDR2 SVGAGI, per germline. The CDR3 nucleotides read TGTGCCAGCAGTTATCCAAGGCATGAAGCTTTCTTT. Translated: CASSYPRHEAFF.

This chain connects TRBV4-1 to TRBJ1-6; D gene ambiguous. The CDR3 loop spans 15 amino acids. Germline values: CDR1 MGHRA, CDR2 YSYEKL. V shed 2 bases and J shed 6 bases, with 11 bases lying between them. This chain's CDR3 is CASSQLTQPNSPLHF. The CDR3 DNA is TGCGCCAGCAGCCAACTTACGCAGCCTAATTCACCCCTCCACTTT.

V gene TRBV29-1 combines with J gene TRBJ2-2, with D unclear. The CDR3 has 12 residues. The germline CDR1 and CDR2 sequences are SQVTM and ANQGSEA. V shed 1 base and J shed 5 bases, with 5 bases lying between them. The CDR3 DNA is TGCAGCGTTGAAGCCGATACCGGGGAGCTGTTTTTT. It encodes CSVEADTGELFF.

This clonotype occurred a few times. The CDR3 coding sequence is TGCAGTGCTGGGCTGACAGGGGGAACCGGGGAGCTGTTTTTT. This codes for CSAGLTGGTGELFF. J is TRBJ2-2 and V is TRBV20-1, with TRBD1 matching 9 bases. This CDR3 spans 14 amino acids. Germline V gene sequence: CDR1 DFQATT, CDR2 SNEGSKA (reference sequence). The V and J ends lost 5 bases and 5 bases, in that order; junction bases with no gene match: 6.

In DNA form, the CDR3 reads TGTGCCAGCAGCCGTTCCGGGAATGAAAAACTGTTTTTT. Translation gives CASSRSGNEKLFF. The chain is built from TRBV3-1 and TRBJ1-4; no clear D. Germline V lookup: CDR1 LGHDT, CDR2 YNNKEL (reference sequence). Trimming left V 4 bases short and J 5 bases short, with 8 bases between. There are 13 residues in the CDR3.